Following are 9 T cell receptor beta chains from one sample sequenced in a study of memory CD4+ T cells and cytomegalovirus serostatus. Single viable CD3+CD4+CD8-CD45RO+ cells were sorted as the memory CD4+ T cells. Clones were sequenced by immunoSEQ multiplex PCR, and TCRdb holds only the in-frame ones, with some missing. This sample yields roughly 45,000 clones, of which approximately 78% are seen a single time; approximately 0.8% belongs to the top ten. Sequenced sample: memory CD4+ T cells from blood. The source of these receptors is an adult in good health and CMV-seronegative.

CDR3: CASSQERGASEKLFF. The CDR3 nucleotides are TGCGCCAGCAGCCAAGAGAGGGGGGCTAGTGAAAAACTGTTTTTT. The rearrangement links TRBV4-1 to TRBJ1-4, with D possibly being TRBD1 (6 bases). CDR3 size: 15 residues. The V and J ends lost 0 bases and 7 bases respectively, with 12 bases between them. Germline V gene data show CDR1 as MGHRA and CDR2 as YSYEKL.

The V gene is TRBV6-5, the J gene TRBJ1-5; no reliable D call. The CDR3 has 15 residues. Trimming took 4 bases from V and 0 from J, leaving 10 bases between them. CDR1 MNHEY and CDR2 SVGAGI come from the germline V gene. The CDR3: CASSSRAASNQPQHF. The CDR3 DNA is TGTGCCAGCAGTTCGCGGGCGGCTAGCAATCAGCCCCAGCATTTT.

This clone is medium-sized within its sample. The rearrangement uses TRBV2 and TRBJ2-2; D is possibly TRBD1 (5 bases). The CDR3 runs to 13 residues. The germline V and J ends were trimmed by 2 bases and 5 bases, with 6 bases remaining between them. Germline CDR1 reads SNHLY; CDR2 reads FYNNEI. The CDR3 sequence: CASSERGTGELFF. For the CDR3, the DNA is TGTGCCAGCAGTGAAAGGGGTACCGGGGAGCTGTTTTTT.

This clone appeared once. The gene calls are TRBV29-1 and TRBJ2-3; D may be TRBD2 (7 bases). This CDR3 is 14 amino acids long. Trimming pared 4 bases from V and 4 bases from J, leaving 15 bases between. Germline-derived CDR1 and CDR2 are SQVTM and ANQGSEA. CDR3 residues: CSVGVGGQADTQYF. CDR3 nucleotide sequence: TGCAGCGTTGGGGTGGGGGGGCAGGCAGATACGCAGTATTTT.

V is TRBV10-1 and J is TRBJ1-2; the match to TRBD1 covers 8 bases. The germline CDR1 and CDR2 sequences are WNHNN and SYGVQD (reference sequence). CDR3 length: 12 amino acids. V gave up 6 bases and J gave up 4 bases; unmatched junction bases: 1. The CDR3 is CASSGQGYGYTF. The CDR3, as DNA: TGCGCCAGCAGCGGACAGGGCTATGGCTACACCTTC.

The chain recombines TRBV28 with TRBJ2-7, with D perhaps TRBD1 (6 bases). Germline CDR1 and CDR2: MDHEN and SYDVKM. This CDR3 region has 15 residues. With 3 bases removed from V and 2 bases from J, the gap between germline ends came to 14 bases. CDR3 in DNA: TGTGCCAGCAGTTTTCGCAGGGGCCACCCCTACGAGCAGTACTTC. Amino acid sequence: CASSFRRGHPYEQYF.

The chain couples TRBV19 to TRBJ1-5; maybe TRBD1 (6 bases). Germline CDR1 LNHDA, CDR2 SQIVND (reference sequence). The V end lost 3 bases, the J end lost 7 bases, and 16 bases lay between the germline ends. The CDR3 spans 15 residues. The CDR3, as DNA: TGTGCCAGTAGTATTGGCGGCAGGGGTCGACAGCCCCAGCATTTT. Protein sequence: CASSIGGRGRQPQHF.

This clone has only a few counts. Other DNA sequences in the same sample also yield this CDR3. The rearrangement links TRBV28 to TRBJ1-5, with 7 bases fitting TRBD1. V lost 2 bases to trimming and J lost 3 bases; unmatched junction nucleotides: 4. The CDR3 totals 15 residues. The germline CDR1 and CDR2 sequences are MDHEN and SYDVKM. The CDR3, as DNA: TGTGCCAGCAGTTTAAAGGGGGCGTACAATCAGCCCCAGCATTTT. It encodes CASSLKGAYNQPQHF.

V gene TRBV14 combines with J gene TRBJ1-1; tentative D call: TRBD1 (5 bases). Germline CDR1 reads SGHDN; CDR2 reads FVKESK. This CDR3 is built from 14 residues. Trimming stripped 4 bases from V and 8 bases from J, with 17 bases between. The CDR3 nucleotides are TGTGCCAGCAGCCCCTGGACCGGGACCGGCGAAGCTTTCTTT. It is translated as CASSPWTGTGEAFF.